Listed below are T cell receptor beta chains from one sample, sequenced in a study of blood T cell repertoires in COVID-19. The method was immunoSEQ multiplex PCR; TCRdb's version includes in-frame clones alone and lacks a portion of them. This sample carries approximately 300,000 clones, around four fifths of them seen once, and the ten largest clones take around 4.5%. Sample: peripheral blood. Receptors were obtained from a woman between 50 and 59 years old with active or convalescent COVID-19. CDR3s include the opening cysteine and the closing phenylalanine or tryptophan. D genes are given only for firm matches. Clone size, where shown, is once, few, many, or a class for clones that have expanded.

TRBJ2-1	once	TRBD2	TRBV20-1	TGCAGTGCTAGTTCGCTAGCGGGGTACAATGAGCAGTTCTTC	CSASSLAGYNEQFF
TRBJ2-1	-	TRBD2	TRBV5-1	TGCGCCAGCAGCTTTAGCGGGAGTTACAATGAGCAGTTCTTC	CASSFSGSYNEQFF
TRBJ1-6	-	-	TRBV3-1/TRBV3-2	TGTGCCAGCCGGGGGGTGGGAGATAATTCACCCCTCCACTTT	CASRGVGDNSPLHF
TRBJ1-1	-	-	TRBV5-1	TGCGCCAGCAGCCTGGGTGATGCAGGGGCCACTGAAGCTTTCTTT	CASSLGDAGATEAFF
TRBJ2-1	-	TRBD2	TRBV27	TGTGCCAGCAGTTTATCGACTAGCGGGCAACCTTACAATGAGCAGTTCTTC	CASSLSTSGQPYNEQFF
TRBJ1-6	-	TRBD1	TRBV5-1	TGCGCCAGCAGCTCCCTCGGTGGGACAGGGCTCCTAAAATCACCCCTCCACTTT	CASSSLGGTGLLKSPLHF
TRBJ2-1	-	TRBD1	TRBV7-9	TGTGCCAGCAGCCCGGGACAGGGGGCAGGTTCCTACAATGAGCAGTTCTTC	CASSPGQGAGSYNEQFF
TRBJ1-6	-	TRBD1	TRBV28	TGTGCCATCACACAGGGGGCTTCCTATAATTCACCCCTCCACTTT	CAITQGASYNSPLHF
TRBJ1-6	-	TRBD1	TRBV28	TGTGCCAGCAGTGCCGGGACAGGGGGCCCTAATTCACCCCTCCACTTT	CASSAGTGGPNSPLHF
TRBJ1-5	few	-	TRBV9	TGTGCCAGCAGCGACGAGGCAGGGCAGCCCCAGCATTTT	CASSDEAGQPQHF
TRBJ2-1	-	TRBD2	TRBV7-9	TGTGCCAGCAGCCCTCCGGGACTAGAAATGGGTGAGCAGTTCTTC	CASSPPGLEMGEQFF
TRBJ2-1	few	-	TRBV2	TGTGCCAGCAGTGACCAGGTTTACAATGAGCAGTTCTTC	CASSDQVYNEQFF
TRBJ1-2	-	-	TRBV28	TGTGCCAGCAGTTTTATATCTCTAGGCTATGGCTACACCTTC	CASSFISLGYGYTF
TRBJ2-2	-	-	TRBV19	TGTGCCACGACGGGGACTCCGAACACCGGGGAGCTGTTTTTT	CATTGTPNTGELFF
TRBJ2-1	-	-	TRBV6-5	TGTGCCAGCAGTTACGACAGGCTAAGCTCCTACAATGAGCAGTTCTTC	CASSYDRLSSYNEQFF
TRBJ2-7	-	TRBD1	TRBV19	TGTGCCAGTAGAGAGGGGGCTGAGCAGTACTTC	CASREGAEQYF
TRBJ2-2	-	-	TRBV6-1	TGTGCCAGCAGTGACCAGGGGATAACCGGGGAGCTGTTTTTT	CASSDQGITGELFF
TRBJ1-1	-	-	TRBV10-3	TGTGCCATCAGTGATGGAGGGACTGAAGCTTTCTTT	CAISDGGTEAFF
TRBJ1-3	-	-	TRBV27	TGTGCCAGCAGCCTAAACAGCGGAAACACCATATATTTT	CASSLNSGNTIYF
TRBJ2-7	-	TRBD2	TRBV6-2/TRBV6-3	TGTGCCAGCAGCCAACCTTGGCGGGAGGGCCCATCCTACGAGCAGTACTTC	CASSQPWREGPSYEQYF
TRBJ2-1	-	-	TRBV9	TGTGCCAGCAGCGACCGACTACTAGAGGGCAATGAGCAGTTCTTC	CASSDRLLEGNEQFF
TRBJ2-7	few	TRBD1	TRBV30	TGTGCCTGGAGTGGCCCGGACAGGGTAGTCGAGCAGTACTTC	CAWSGPDRVVEQYF
TRBJ1-1	-	-	TRBV19	TGTGCCAGTAGTATAGCCGGGGCGGGAGTGAACACTGAAGCTTTCTTT	CASSIAGAGVNTEAFF
TRBJ2-7	-	TRBD1	TRBV25-1	TGTGCCAGCAGTGAATCCCCCGGGACAGGGGTCAACGAGCAGTACTTC	CASSESPGTGVNEQYF
TRBJ2-1	-	TRBD2	TRBV11-3	TGTGCCAGCAGCCCGGTAGCGGGAGGAGACAATGAGCAGTTCTTC	CASSPVAGGDNEQFF
TRBJ2-1	-	TRBD2	TRBV3-1/TRBV3-2	TGTGCCAGCAGCTCGTTAGCGGGAGGGCTGGTAAATGAGCAGTTCTTC	CASSSLAGGLVNEQFF
TRBJ1-4	-	TRBD1	TRBV19	TGTGCCAGTAGTCTTGACCGACAGGGGCTATATGAAAAACTGTTTTTT	CASSLDRQGLYEKLFF
TRBJ1-1	-	-	TRBV7-2	TGTGCCAGCAGCTTACAGGGAAACACTGAAGCTTTCTTT	CASSLQGNTEAFF
TRBJ1-3	-	-	TRBV2	TGTGCCAGCATTAAGGAGGGCATGGGAAACACCATATATTTT	CASIKEGMGNTIYF
TRBJ2-3	-	-	TRBV15	TGTGCCACCAGCACTTTACGGTTTTCTAGCTCAGATACGCAGTATTTT	CATSTLRFSSSDTQYF
TRBJ2-3	-	-	TRBV9	TGTGCCAGCAGTCCCGATACACTATCGGATACGCAGTATTTT	CASSPDTLSDTQYF
TRBJ2-5	-	-	TRBV7-2	TGTGCCAGCAGCTTCGCCGGTCAAGAGACCCAGTACTTC	CASSFAGQETQYF
TRBJ2-7	-	TRBD1	TRBV4-1	TGCGCCAGCAGCCAAGATCGGGGACAGAGCTACGAGCAGTACTTC	CASSQDRGQSYEQYF
TRBJ2-7	-	TRBD2	TRBV10-1	TGCGCCAGCAGTGAGTCCTATTTGGTAGGCCTAGCGGGACCCCAGTTATCCCTCTCCTACGAGCAGTACTTC	CASSESYLVGLAGPQLSLSYEQYF
TRBJ2-7	-	TRBD1	TRBV5-1	TGCGCCAGCAGCCTCAGAGGGGGCACAGCCCACCCCTCCTACGAGCAGTACTTC	CASSLRGGTAHPSYEQYF
TRBJ2-1	-	-	TRBV6-1	TGTGCCAGCAGTGAATCGGGGGAAGGGTACAATGAGCAGTTCTTC	CASSESGEGYNEQFF
TRBJ2-7	once	-	TRBV12-3/TRBV12-4	TGTGCCAGCAGTTCGAGGAGGGCCGAGCAGTACTTC	CASSSRRAEQYF
TRBJ1-3	-	-	TRBV5-5	TGTGCCAGCACCCGGCAACAGGGAAAAAGCTCTGGAAACACCATATATTTT	CASTRQQGKSSGNTIYF
TRBJ2-3	once	-	TRBV6-2/TRBV6-3	TGTGCCAGCAGCCCTCGAGGGGGGGTCGGCACAGATACGCAGTATTTT	CASSPRGGVGTDTQYF
TRBJ2-7	-	-	TRBV27	TGTGCCAGCAGTTTCGGACAGCCTTCCTACGAGCAGTACTTC	CASSFGQPSYEQYF
TRBJ1-1	-	-	TRBV18	TGTGCCAGCTCACCACCGAGCACAGGTGTGGCTTTCTTT	CASSPPSTGVAFF
TRBJ1-3	-	-	TRBV10-3	TGTGCCATCAGGAAGGAAGCGCGCCTTCCGGGGGGAAACACCATATATTTT	CAIRKEARLPGGNTIYF
TRBJ2-1	-	-	TRBV2	TGTGCCAGCAGTTTCCCCCCGGGAGCGGCCGGGGATGAGCAGTTCTTC	CASSFPPGAAGDEQFF
TRBJ2-2	medium-sized	-	TRBV9	TGTGCCAGCAACCCGGAGGCCGGGGAGCTGTTTTTT	CASNPEAGELFF
TRBJ1-1	-	-	TRBV7-9	TGTGCCAGCAGCTTTCCTACAGGTGAAGCTTTCTTT	CASSFPTGEAFF
TRBJ2-2	-	TRBD2	TRBV2	TGTGCCAGCAGTGACCACGGACTAGCGGATACCGGGGAGCTGTTTTTT	CASSDHGLADTGELFF
TRBJ2-1	-	-	TRBV29-1	TGCAGCGTGGAACGACTCGGCAATGAGCAGTTCTTC	CSVERLGNEQFF
TRBJ2-7	-	-	TRBV12-2	TGTGCAAGTCGCTTAGCGGGAGTACACGAGCAGTACTTC	CASRLAGVHEQYF
TRBJ2-2	-	-	TRBV7-9	TGTGCCAGCAGCTTCGCAGGGAACACCGGGGAGCTGTTTTTT	CASSFAGNTGELFF